Described below is a single T cell receptor (beta chain) sequence and its context. The entry originates in a study of blood T cell repertoires in COVID-19. Study-wide context: Whether acute or convalescent, the COVID-19 samples came from the United States, Italy and Spain. PBMCs, B-cell-depleted T cells, or T cells provided the cDNA or gDNA that made up the material.

Authors' processing steps: Researchers report that nucleated cell counts were estimated from reference gene primer amplification. This table comes from immunoSEQ multiplex PCR, and its TCRdb copy is limited to in-frame clones, with some not included. Clone size and the V and J calls come from that table; the DNA yielded D and trimming. The sample gives 240,000 or so clones, approximately 80% of which show up once; roughly 2% is in the top ten. Germline V gene lookup returns CDR1 MNHNY and CDR2 SVGAGI (reference sequence). The CDR3 is 16 residues long. The V segment lost 5 bases and the J segment 2 bases; nucleotides outside the gene matches: 5.

This chain joins TRBV6-6 and TRBJ2-5; 13 nucleotides align to TRBD2. Sequencing was carried out using peripheral blood. This clonotype was obtained from a young man who had recovered from COVID-19. The CDR3 nucleotides are TGTGCCAGCAGTGGAACACTAGCGGGGGGGCAAGAGACCCAGTACTTC. Its protein product is CASSGTLAGGQETQYF.